This T cell receptor (beta chain) appears in the sequencing data of a study of T cell repertoires in cytomegalovirus infection. TCRdb reprocessed the reads via MiXCR and lists one record per CDR3 protein. The repertoire holds some 270,000 distinct CDR3 sequences, about 18% seen once, with around 47% in the top ten. The J segment lost 6 bases and the V segment lost 4 bases, leaving 14 bases of the junction unmatched. The CDR3 is 16 residues long. Germline V CDR1 and CDR2: LNHDA, SQIVND (reference sequence). Material: CD8+ T cells from PBMCs. This chain uses TRBV19 with TRBJ1-1; 7 bases fit TRBD1. The sequence was collected from a human donor in good health (CMV status not recorded). Some clones in this sample may be carry-over from other donors' samples. The CDR3 protein is CASSTWSGQLISEAFF. The DNA for the CDR3 is TGTGCCAGTAGTACTTGGTCGGGACAGCTGATCTCTGAAGCTTTCTTT.